This passage covers 27 T cell receptor beta chains from one sample sequenced in a study of circulating and synovial CD4+ cells in juvenile arthritis. Here immunoSEQ multiplex PCR was the method, and the copy in TCRdb shows in-frame clones only, minus some. Of under 40,000 clones in the sample, roughly 93% are singletons; the top ten hold 2.9%. The specimen was CD4+ T cells from blood. These receptors all stem from a human donor with juvenile idiopathic arthritis.

This chain joins TRBV7-2 and TRBJ2-7, with TRBD1 matching 9 bases. This CDR3 is built from 15 residues. The germline CDR1 and CDR2 sequences are SGHTA and FQGNSA. Losses at the gene ends were 1 base for V and 3 bases for J; bases not matched to a gene: 4. The CDR3 DNA is TGTGCCAGCAGCTTAGAGGGACAGGGTTTCTACGAGCAGTACTTC. Translation gives CASSLEGQGFYEQYF. The variable domain in full, with the rest retrieved from reference TRBV7-2 and TRBJ2-7, is GAGVSQSPSNKVTEKGKDVELRCDPISGHTALYWYRQSLGQGLEFLIYFQGNSAPDKSGLPSDRFSAERTGGSVSTLTIQRTQQEDSAVYLCASSLEGQGFYEQYFGPGTRLTVT.

This clone has a single count. The chain joins TRBV5-1 to TRBJ2-2; maybe TRBD2 (6 bases). CDR3 length equals 17 residues. V lost 1 base and J 2 bases, leaving 15 bases between the germline ends. Germline V gene data show CDR1 as SGHRS and CDR2 as YFSETQ. CDR3 protein: CASSLWVSSGNTGELFF. Written as DNA, the CDR3 is TGCGCCAGCAGCTTGTGGGTTAGTAGCGGAAACACCGGGGAGCTGTTTTTT. Full variable domain (rest looked up from reference TRBV5-1 and TRBJ2-2): KAGVTQTPRYLIKTRGQQVTLSCSPISGHRSVSWYQQTPGQGLQFLFEYFSETQRNKGNFPGRFSGRQFSNSRSEMNVSTLELGDSALYLCASSLWVSSGNTGELFFGEGSRLTVL.

The chain links TRBV5-1 to TRBJ2-5; D call uncertain. V was clipped by 2 bases and J by 1 base, with 6 bases between them. From germline, CDR1 is SGHRS and CDR2 YFSETQ. The CDR3 is 13 amino acids. The CDR3 sequence: CASSLEAQETQYF. The DNA for the CDR3 is TGCGCCAGCAGCTTAGAGGCCCAAGAGACCCAGTACTTC.

This clone was detected once. V gene TRBV11-2 combines with J gene TRBJ1-1; perhaps TRBD1 as D (5 bases). This CDR3 is 13 amino acids long. V shed 0 bases and J shed 8 bases, with 10 bases lying between them. Germline-derived CDR1 and CDR2 are SGHAT and FQNNGV. CDR3 in amino acids: CASSLELTDEAFF. The CDR3 DNA sequence: TGTGCCAGCAGCTTAGAGTTGACAGACGAAGCTTTCTTT.

This sequence joins TRBV5-1 and TRBJ2-7, with D possibly TRBD2 on 5 matching bases. This CDR3 contains 16 residues. The V end lost 2 bases, the J end lost 3 bases, and 18 bases lay between the germline ends. Per germline, CDR1 SGHRS and CDR2 YFSETQ. CDR3 residues: CASSFEGSETFYEQYF. The CDR3 bases are TGCGCCAGCAGCTTTGAGGGATCGGAAACCTTCTACGAGCAGTACTTC.

The chain employs TRBV10-3 and TRBJ2-5; 7 bases match TRBD1. J lost 4 bases, V lost 3 bases, and 8 bases had no gene match. The CDR3 is made up of 15 amino acids. Germline V CDR1 and CDR2: ENHRY, SYGVKD. The CDR3 DNA sequence: TGTGCCATCAGTGACCCCGACAGGGAAGGAGAGACCCAGTACTTC. This translates into CAISDPDREGETQYF.

This clone was picked up one time. The gene calls are TRBV6-1 and TRBJ1-1, with D tentatively TRBD1 (6 bases). CDR1 and CDR2 from the germline V gene are MNHNS and SASEGT. CDR3 length: 15 amino acids. V was cut by 8 bases and J by 6 bases, with 22 bases left in between. The CDR3 bases are TGTGCCAGCGATTTAGGACAGTGGATAAATCCTGAAGCTTTCTTT. Amino acids: CASDLGQWINPEAFF.

This clone was found once. V usage is TRBV9 and J usage is TRBJ1-3; maybe TRBD1 (5 bases). CDR1 and CDR2 from the germline V gene are SGDLS and YYNGEE. This CDR3 spans 14 amino acids. V was shortened by 3 bases and J by 5 bases, with 12 bases between the two germline ends. CDR3: CASSEPGPRNTIYF. The CDR3 DNA follows: TGTGCCAGCAGCGAGCCAGGGCCGCGAAACACCATATATTTT.

The rearrangement uses TRBV30 and TRBJ2-7; 7 bases map to TRBD2. This CDR3 comprises 11 residues. The germline V gene has CDR1 GTSNPN and CDR2 SVGIG (reference sequence). With V trimmed by 6 bases and J by 3 bases, 2 bases remained unmatched. In DNA, the CDR3 is TGTGCCTGCTCGGGGGGCTACGAGCAGTACTTC. This encodes CACSGGYEQYF.

The chain couples TRBV29-1 to TRBJ2-5, with D possibly matching TRBD2 (6 bases). The germline V gene has CDR1 SQVTM and CDR2 ANQGSEA. V gave up 4 bases and J gave up 2 bases, with 14 bases separating them. The length of the CDR3 is 14 residues. The CDR3 DNA is TGCAGCGTTGGGGGCGCCCGGGGGCAAGAGACCCAGTACTTC. Amino acid sequence: CSVGGARGQETQYF.

The chain recombines TRBV18 with TRBJ1-1, with D perhaps matching TRBD1 (5 bases). The V gene lost 2 bases and the J gene lost 1 base, with 11 bases spanning the gap. Germline V gene data show CDR1 as KGHSH and CDR2 as LQKENI. CDR3 length: 15 amino acids. The CDR3 nucleotides are TGTGCCAGCTCACCATTCGCAGGGCCGAACACTGAAGCTTTCTTT. This encodes CASSPFAGPNTEAFF.

The rearrangement uses TRBV19 and TRBJ2-2, with a possible D match to TRBD1 (6 bases). Looked up from germline, CDR1 is LNHDA and CDR2 is SQIVND (reference sequence). CDR3 size: 14 residues. The germline V and J ends were trimmed by 5 bases and 3 bases, with 10 bases remaining between them. The CDR3 spells CASSPQGYTGELFF. The DNA for the CDR3 is TGTGCCAGTAGTCCACAGGGTTACACCGGGGAGCTGTTTTTT. Drawing the rest from reference TRBV19 and TRBJ2-2, the complete variable domain is DGGITQSPKYLFRKEGQNVTLSCEQNLNHDAMYWYRQDPGQGLRLIYYSQIVNDFQKGDIAEGYSVSREKKESFPLTVTSAQKNPTAFYLCASSPQGYTGELFFGEGSRLTVL.

The V gene is TRBV2, the J gene TRBJ1-2, with a tentative D call TRBD1 (5 bases). Trimming took 8 bases from V and 6 from J, leaving 22 bases between them. This CDR3 has 15 residues. The V gene's germline CDR1 is SNHLY and CDR2 FYNNEI. This CDR3 reads CASAGRAVTSNGYTF. The CDR3 nucleotides read TGTGCCAGCGCTGGCAGGGCAGTCACGTCTAATGGCTACACCTTC. Using reference TRBV2 and TRBJ1-2 for the parts outside the CDR3, the full variable domain is EPEVTQTPSHQVTQMGQEVILRCVPISNHLYFYWYRQILGQKVEFLVSFYNNEISEKSEIFDDQFSVERPDGSNFTLKIRSTKLEDSAMYFCASAGRAVTSNGYTFGSGTRLTVV.

This clone was counted once. The V gene is TRBV5-1, the J gene TRBJ2-3; 7 bases agree with TRBD2. V shed 4 bases, J shed 0 bases, and the junction held 8 bases outside the gene matches. Per the germline V gene, CDR1 is SGHRS and CDR2 is YFSETQ. This CDR3 has 16 residues. CDR3 amino acids: CASSGPLAESTDTQYF. The DNA of the CDR3 is TGCGCCAGCAGCGGGCCGCTAGCGGAGAGCACAGATACGCAGTATTTT. Full variable domain (outside the CDR3, taken from reference TRBV5-1 and TRBJ2-3): KAGVTQTPRYLIKTRGQQVTLSCSPISGHRSVSWYQQTPGQGLQFLFEYFSETQRNKGNFPGRFSGRQFSNSRSEMNVSTLELGDSALYLCASSGPLAESTDTQYFGPGTRLTVL.

The chain links TRBV28 to TRBJ2-4; D might be TRBD2 (6 bases). CDR3 length: 16 residues. CDR1 is MDHEN, CDR2 SYDVKM, per germline. V was cut by 5 bases and J by 7 bases, with 21 bases left in between. The CDR3 is CASSIGPGDGRNIQYF. The CDR3 coding sequence is TGTGCCAGCAGTATAGGACCGGGGGACGGGCGGAACATTCAGTACTTC.

The gene calls are TRBV19 and TRBJ2-3, with TRBD2 matching over 11 bases. CDR3 length equals 15 residues. Unmatched junction bases numbered 8, after V lost 6 bases and J lost 6 bases. Germline lookup yields CDR1 LNHDA and CDR2 SQIVND (reference sequence). CDR3 nucleotides: TGTGCCAGTAGGAATAGCGGGAGGGCGGGGGATACGCAGTATTTT. Translated: CASRNSGRAGDTQYF.

This clone was seen just once. V usage is TRBV6-6 and J usage is TRBJ1-2; D is possibly TRBD1 (6 bases). CDR1 is MNHNY and CDR2 is SVGAGI in the germline V gene (reference sequence). This CDR3 region has 13 residues. The germline V and J ends were trimmed by 6 bases and 5 bases, with 13 bases remaining between them. The CDR3 DNA reads as TGTGCCAGCAGACAGGGCGACTGGTATGGCTACACCTTC. Protein product: CASRQGDWYGYTF.

V gene TRBV5-1 combines with J gene TRBJ2-4; D possibly corresponds to TRBD1 (7 bases). Trimming stripped 4 bases from V and 5 bases from J, with 16 bases between. This CDR3 is built from 15 residues. In germline, CDR1 is SGHRS, CDR2 YFSETQ. CDR3 coding DNA: TGCGCCAGCAGCCGGCCCCAGGGGGGCGAAAACATTCAGTACTTC. This codes for CASSRPQGGENIQYF.

V and J are TRBV30 and TRBJ1-3; unclear D gene. Germline CDR1 reads GTSNPN; CDR2 reads SVGIG (reference sequence). V was clipped by 1 base and J by 0 bases, with 7 bases between them. This CDR3 has 14 amino acids. The CDR3 reads CAWSDSYSGNTIYF. The CDR3, as DNA: TGTGCCTGGAGTGACAGTTACTCTGGAAACACCATATATTTT. The whole variable domain, filled in from reference TRBV30 and TRBJ1-3, reads SQTIHQWPATLVQPVGSPLSLECTVEGTSNPNLYWYRQAAGRGLQLLFYSVGIGQISSEVPQNLSASRPQDRQFILSSKKLLLSDSGFYLCAWSDSYSGNTIYFGEGSWLTVV.

The chain joins TRBV30 to TRBJ1-5; no definite D call. Trimming removed 0 bases from V and 2 bases from J, with 5 bases in between. Germline CDR1 and CDR2: GTSNPN and SVGIG (reference sequence). The CDR3 has 13 residues. The CDR3 nucleotides are TGTGCCTGGAGTGTACCGGGCAATCAGCCCCAGCATTTT. It specifies CAWSVPGNQPQHF. The complete variable domain, with remaining parts taken from reference TRBV30 and TRBJ1-5, reads SQTIHQWPATLVQPVGSPLSLECTVEGTSNPNLYWYRQAAGRGLQLLFYSVGIGQISSEVPQNLSASRPQDRQFILSSKKLLLSDSGFYLCAWSVPGNQPQHFGDGTRLSIL.

The chain carries TRBV19 and TRBJ1-2, with unresolved D. With 7 bases removed from V and 8 bases from J, the gap between germline ends came to 14 bases. The germline CDR1 and CDR2 sequences are LNHDA and SQIVND (reference sequence). The CDR3 has 12 amino acids. The CDR3 protein is CASISPESGYTF. The CDR3 DNA follows: TGTGCCAGTATCTCCCCTGAAAGCGGCTACACCTTC.

The genes are TRBV13 and TRBJ2-1; D may be TRBD2 (6 bases). V dropped 4 bases and J dropped 6 bases, with 10 bases sitting between them. The germline CDR1 and CDR2 sequences are PRHDT and FYEKMQ (reference sequence). The CDR3 spans 13 residues. CDR3 DNA sequence: TGTGCCAGCAGCTCGACTAGTTTCAATGAGCAGTTCTTC. Its translation: CASSSTSFNEQFF. Complete variable domain (other parts from reference TRBV13 and TRBJ2-1): AAGVIQSPRHLIKEKRETATLKCYPIPRHDTVYWYQQGPGQDPQFLISFYEKMQSDKGSIPDRFSAQQFSDYHSELNMSSLELGDSALYFCASSSTSFNEQFFGPGTRLTVL.

V and J are TRBV5-1 and TRBJ1-4; 10 bases match TRBD1. The germline gives CDR1 SGHRS, CDR2 YFSETQ. The CDR3 sequence is 16 residues long. With V trimmed by 4 bases and J by 2 bases, 5 bases remained unmatched. The chain's CDR3 is CASSRQGAVTNEKLFF. The CDR3 bases are TGCGCCAGCAGCCGACAGGGGGCTGTGACTAATGAAAAACTGTTTTTT.

The chain is built from TRBV7-8 and TRBJ2-7; D might be TRBD2 (5 bases). V lost 3 bases and J 2 bases, leaving 14 bases between the germline ends. CDR1 and CDR2 (germline): SGHVS, FQNEAQ. The CDR3 runs to 15 residues. The CDR3 sequence is CASSFRRSITYEQYF. CDR3 nucleotide sequence: TGTGCCAGCAGCTTCAGGAGGTCTATAACCTACGAGCAGTACTTC.

This clone occurred once. The rearrangement links TRBV7-8 to TRBJ2-5; D is ambiguous. Judging by the DNA end, TRBJ2-7 fits better; the J call may be wrong. Germline assignment: CDR1 SGHVS and CDR2 FQNEAQ. The CDR3 extends over 15 amino acids. The CDR3 region has the DNA TGTGCCAGCAGCTTAGGGGCGTCCTCCTCCTACGAGCAGTACTTC. Its protein product is CASSLGASSSYEQYF.

This chain joins TRBV7-9 and TRBJ2-3; TRBD1 agrees at 8 bases. Germline loops: CDR1 SEHNR, CDR2 FQNEAQ (reference sequence). CDR3 length: 13 amino acids. V was pared by 8 bases and J by 3 bases, with 4 bases of the junction left unmatched. This CDR3 is CASERTGTDTQYF. In DNA form, the CDR3 reads TGTGCCAGCGAACGGACAGGGACAGATACGCAGTATTTT.

This chain joins TRBV28 and TRBJ1-2; D remains ambiguous. The V gene lost 3 bases and the J gene lost 6 bases, with 5 bases spanning the gap. CDR1 is MDHEN and CDR2 is SYDVKM in the germline V gene. The CDR3 has 11 residues. The CDR3 DNA sequence: TGTGCCAGCAGTTTGGTAGATGGCTACACCTTC. Encoded protein: CASSLVDGYTF.